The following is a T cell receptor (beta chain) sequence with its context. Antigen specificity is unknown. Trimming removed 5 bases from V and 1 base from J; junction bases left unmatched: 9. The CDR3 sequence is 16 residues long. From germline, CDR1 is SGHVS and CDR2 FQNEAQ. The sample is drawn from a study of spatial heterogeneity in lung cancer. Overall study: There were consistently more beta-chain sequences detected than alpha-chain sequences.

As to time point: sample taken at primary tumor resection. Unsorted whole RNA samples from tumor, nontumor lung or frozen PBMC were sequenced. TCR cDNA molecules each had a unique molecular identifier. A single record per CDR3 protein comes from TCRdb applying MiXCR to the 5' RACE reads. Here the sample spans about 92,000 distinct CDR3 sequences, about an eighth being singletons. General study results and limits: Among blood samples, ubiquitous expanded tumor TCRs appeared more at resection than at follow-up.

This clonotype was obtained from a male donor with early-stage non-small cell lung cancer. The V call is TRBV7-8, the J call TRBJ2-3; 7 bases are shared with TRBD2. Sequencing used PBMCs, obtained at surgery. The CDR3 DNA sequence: TGTGCCAGCAGCGCCATGGCGGGGGTTGGCACAGATACGCAGTATTTT. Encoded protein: CASSAMAGVGTDTQYF.